This T cell receptor beta chain was found in a study of blood T cells in healthy people across ages. As concerns this clonotype: Its antigen remains unknown.

A second 7 to 11 cycle PCR used barcoded and J-beta primers. Each cDNA molecule, via a template-switch adaptor with 12 random nucleotides, was tagged. Each CDR3 protein is one row after TCRdb ran MiXCR on the 5' RACE reads. The sample includes roughly 680,000 distinct CDR3 sequences, about 51% of them seen just once. Study results and caveats: Using unsorted PBMCs precluded a conclusive naive versus antigen-experienced comparison. Naive T cell percentage by flow cytometry tracked strongly with beta diversity.

Extraction of total RNA produced a minimum of 5 micrograms from each sample. The CDR3 spans 13 residues. Trimming removed 8 bases from V and 4 bases from J, with 14 bases in between. CDR1 and CDR2 from the germline V gene are MNHEY and SMNVEV (reference sequence). The TCR originated in a woman at least 80 years old in good health. What was sequenced was blood. The V call is TRBV27, the J call TRBJ1-1, with D possibly being TRBD1 (5 bases). CDR3 sequence: CASSQWRGTEAFF. As DNA, the CDR3 is TGTGCCAGCTCCCAGTGGAGGGGCACTGAAGCTTTCTTT.